Listed below are T cell receptor beta chains from one sample, sequenced in a study of beta chain features in type 1 diabetes. Profiling relied on immunoSEQ multiplex PCR, and the TCRdb table lists in-frame clones only, not all of them. The sample records about 300,000 clones, roughly 13% being singletons. Sequences were obtained from naive CD4+ T cells from blood. The receptors shown here come from a woman aged 18 to 35 with type 1 diabetes. The CDR3 runs from the conserved cysteine through the conserved F or W. A D gene is named only where the DNA matches it firmly. Part of the rows lack a size; the others show once, few, many or a class for expanded clones.

d_call j_call clone_size v_call cdr3_aa cdr3_nt
NA TRBJ2-5 few TRBV7-6 CASSLSRLQETQYF TGTGCCAGCAGCTTATCGAGACTCCAAGAGACCCAGTACTTC
NA TRBJ1-2 NA TRBV6-6 CASSATGAGYTF TGTGCCAGCAGTGCCACCGGAGCCGGCTACACCTTC
NA TRBJ1-2 few TRBV30 CAWAAANYGYTF TGTGCCTGGGCGGCAGCCAACTATGGCTACACCTTC
TRBD2 TRBJ2-1 NA TRBV7-6 CASSLRLAGNNEQFF TGTGCCAGCAGCTTACGACTAGCGGGCAACAATGAGCAGTTCTTC
TRBD2 TRBJ2-1 NA TRBV19 CASSHASSGRNEQFF TGTGCCAGTAGCCACGCTTCTAGCGGGAGAAATGAGCAGTTCTTC
TRBD2 TRBJ2-3 NA TRBV5-1 CASSTLVAGFTDTQYF TGCGCCAGCAGCACCTTGGTAGCGGGATTCACAGATACGCAGTATTTT
TRBD1 TRBJ2-7 NA TRBV29-1 CSVGDRAVYEQYF TGCAGCGTTGGTGACAGGGCTGTCTACGAGCAGTACTTC
NA TRBJ2-1 NA TRBV10-1 CANRDLEFF TGCGCCAATCGGGACTTAGAGTTCTTC
TRBD2 TRBJ2-5 NA TRBV18 CASSPLPSGTETQYF TGTGCCAGCTCACCACTTCCTAGCGGGACTGAGACCCAGTACTTC
NA TRBJ1-5 few TRBV19 CASSSQGLFSNQPQHF TGTGCCAGTAGTAGCCAGGGGCTATTCTCGAATCAGCCCCAGCATTTT
TRBD1 TRBJ1-5 NA TRBV19 CASSTGQSNQPQHF TGTGCCAGTAGTACGGGACAGAGCAATCAGCCCCAGCATTTT
NA TRBJ2-3 few TRBV7-9 CASSLIVDTQYF TGTGCCAGCAGCTTAATCGTGGATACGCAGTATTTT
NA TRBJ2-1 few TRBV5-1 CASSFQGTNNEQFF TGCGCCAGCAGCTTTCAGGGGACCAACAATGAGCAGTTCTTC
TRBD1 TRBJ2-7 few TRBV6-5 CASSSSGGTYEQYF TGTGCCAGCAGTTCGTCAGGGGGCACCTACGAGCAGTACTTC
TRBD1 TRBJ2-7 few TRBV4-1 CASSLSTGVRRGEQYF TGCGCCAGCAGCCTGTCCACAGGGGTTCGCCGAGGGGAGCAGTACTTC
NA TRBJ1-4 few TRBV29-1 CSVGTREKLFF TGCAGCGTTGGGACTCGTGAAAAACTGTTTTTT
NA TRBJ2-1 NA TRBV5-1 CASSPTGGSYNEQFF TGCGCCAGCAGCCCGACAGGTGGGTCATACAATGAGCAGTTCTTC
TRBD1 TRBJ1-2 NA TRBV2 CASKGTGDGGYTF TGTGCCAGCAAGGGAACAGGGGACGGGGGCTACACCTTC
TRBD1 TRBJ2-5 NA TRBV2 CASSGTGVGPETQYF TGTGCCAGCAGCGGGACAGGGGTGGGCCCAGAGACCCAGTACTTC
TRBD1 TRBJ2-1 NA TRBV11-2 CASSLDPRGGSEQFF TGTGCCAGCAGCTTAGATCCCCGAGGGGGCAGTGAGCAGTTCTTC
TRBD1 TRBJ2-7 NA TRBV5-1 CASSPHRGSYEQYF TGCGCCAGCAGCCCCCACAGGGGCTCCTACGAGCAGTACTTC
NA TRBJ2-1 NA TRBV9 CASSVADYSSYNEQFF TGTGCCAGCAGCGTAGCTGATTACAGCTCCTACAATGAGCAGTTCTTC
TRBD1 TRBJ2-3 few TRBV7-9 CASSTGQMRLTDTQYF TGTGCCAGCAGCACGGGACAGATGCGTCTCACAGATACGCAGTATTTT
TRBD1 TRBJ1-5 NA TRBV5-5 CASSQRTGGVYHQPQHF TGTGCCAGCAGCCAGAGAACAGGGGGCGTTTACCATCAGCCCCAGCATTTT
TRBD1 TRBJ1-5 NA TRBV28 CASSFPDRGDNQPQHF TGTGCCAGCAGTTTCCCTGACAGGGGGGACAATCAGCCCCAGCATTTT
NA TRBJ2-1 few TRBV6-5 CASSFVTGDEQFF TGTGCCAGCAGTTTCGTAACAGGTGATGAGCAGTTCTTC
TRBD1 TRBJ1-4 NA TRBV25-1 CASSEHRTGGEKLFF TGTGCCAGCAGTGAACACCGGACAGGGGGCGAAAAACTGTTTTTT
NA TRBJ1-1 NA TRBV18 CASSLGGNTEAFF TGTGCCAGCTCACTGGGGGGGAACACTGAAGCTTTCTTT
TRBD1 TRBJ2-2 NA TRBV5-4 CASSRQGQVDTGELFF TGTGCCAGCAGCCGTCAAGGACAGGTAGACACCGGGGAGCTGTTTTTT
NA TRBJ2-3 NA TRBV7-2 CASSPFRGSTDTQYF TGTGCCAGCAGCCCCTTCCGGGGTAGCACAGATACGCAGTATTTT
TRBD1 TRBJ2-5 NA TRBV5-1 CASSRRQGMLQETQYF TGCGCCAGCAGTCGACGACAGGGCATGCTGCAAGAGACCCAGTACTTC
TRBD2 TRBJ2-1 NA TRBV9 CASSARLAGAYNEQFF TGTGCCAGCAGCGCCAGACTAGCGGGAGCCTACAATGAGCAGTTCTTC
NA TRBJ1-2 NA TRBV14 CASSQDPGKEWGYTF TGTGCCAGCAGCCAAGATCCAGGGAAAGAATGGGGCTACACCTTC
TRBD2 TRBJ2-1 few TRBV5-4 CASSLGLAGGVYNEQFF TGTGCCAGCAGTTTGGGTCTAGCGGGAGGGGTCTACAATGAGCAGTTCTTC
TRBD1 TRBJ2-7 NA TRBV29-1 CSVERGQGAYEQYF TGCAGCGTTGAAAGGGGACAGGGGGCCTACGAGCAGTACTTC
TRBD1 TRBJ1-1 few TRBV18 CASSRLQGENTEAFF TGTGCCAGCTCACGGCTACAGGGGGAGAACACTGAAGCTTTCTTT
NA TRBJ2-3 NA TRBV4-3 CASSQTTIGVSTDTQYF TGCGCCAGCAGCCAGACGACGATAGGGGTTTCGACAGATACGCAGTATTTT
TRBD1 TRBJ1-2 NA TRBV6-5 CASMQGAGGYTF TGTGCCAGCATGCAGGGGGCGGGCGGCTACACCTTC
TRBD1 TRBJ2-4 NA TRBV11-2 CASSLSPGQGGWNIQYF TGTGCCAGCAGCTTAAGCCCCGGACAGGGCGGATGGAACATTCAGTACTTC
NA TRBJ1-2 few TRBV10-3 CAISESAASNYGYTF TGTGCCATCAGTGAGTCGGCCGCTTCTAACTATGGCTACACCTTC
TRBD1 TRBJ1-5 few TRBV5-6 CASSFWTGENNQPQHF TGTGCCAGCAGCTTTTGGACAGGGGAAAACAATCAGCCCCAGCATTTT
TRBD2 TRBJ2-7 NA TRBV29-1 CSVRASGSIHEQYF TGCAGCGTTCGCGCCAGCGGGAGTATCCACGAGCAGTACTTC
NA TRBJ1-2 NA TRBV6-5 CASSQGVGYTF TGTGCCAGCAGTCAGGGTGTTGGCTACACCTTC
NA TRBJ2-7 few TRBV2 CASSEGRGSYEQYF TGTGCCAGCAGTGAGGGCAGGGGCTCCTACGAGCAGTACTTC
TRBD2 TRBJ2-3 NA TRBV7-9 CASSLLSGRHTDTQYF TGTGCCAGCAGCTTATTGAGCGGGAGGCACACAGATACGCAGTATTTT
NA TRBJ2-3 few TRBV7-2 CAGKTGVVDTQYF TGTGCCGGCAAGACGGGGGTAGTGGATACGCAGTATTTT
NA TRBJ2-6 NA TRBV14 CASSPPLGRVRSGANVLTF TGTGCCAGCAGCCCCCCTCTCGGCAGGGTAAGGTCTGGGGCCAACGTCCTGACTTTC
NA TRBJ1-3 few TRBV5-4 CASSFAGGPKLSGNTIYF TGTGCCAGCAGCTTTGCCGGCGGGCCCAAACTCTCTGGAAACACCATATATTTT
NA TRBJ1-1 NA TRBV11-3 CASSPGRSAEAFF TGTGCCAGCAGCCCAGGGAGGTCCGCTGAAGCTTTCTTT
TRBD2 TRBJ2-1 NA TRBV5-4 CASSPVAGMSNEQFF TGTGCCAGCAGCCCAGTAGCGGGAATGTCCAATGAGCAGTTCTTC
NA TRBJ2-1 NA TRBV6-1 CASSEAQNDEQFF TGTGCCAGCAGTGAAGCCCAGAACGATGAGCAGTTCTTC
TRBD1 TRBJ2-5 NA TRBV10-3 CAINGQGQETQYF TGTGCCATCAACGGACAGGGGCAAGAGACCCAGTACTTC
NA TRBJ2-3 NA TRBV28 CASSFAGGYTDTQYF TGTGCCAGCAGTTTTGCCGGAGGGTACACAGATACGCAGTATTTT
NA TRBJ1-2 few TRBV23-1 CASSQSGRRNGYTF TGCGCCAGCAGTCAATCCGGTAGGCGGAATGGCTACACCTTC
TRBD2 TRBJ2-7 few TRBV19 CASKGWNSGASYEQYF TGTGCCAGTAAGGGGTGGAACAGCGGGGCGTCCTACGAGCAGTACTTC
NA TRBJ2-1 NA TRBV5-1 CASSYGLASYNEQFF TGCGCCAGCAGCTACGGACTCGCCTCCTACAATGAGCAGTTCTTC
TRBD2 TRBJ2-3 NA TRBV30 CAWSGGPETDTQYF TGTGCCTGGTCGGGAGGGCCGGAGACAGATACGCAGTATTTT
TRBD1 TRBJ1-1 NA TRBV18 CASSPAGGTEAFF TGTGCCAGCTCACCCGCAGGGGGCACTGAAGCTTTCTTT
NA TRBJ2-4 NA TRBV21-1 CASSKAQSFRDIQYF TGTGCCAGCAGCAAAGCGCAAAGCTTTCGAGACATTCAGTACTTC
NA TRBJ2-5 few TRBV7-2 CASSRQIQETQYF TGTGCCAGCAGCAGACAGATACAAGAGACCCAGTACTTC